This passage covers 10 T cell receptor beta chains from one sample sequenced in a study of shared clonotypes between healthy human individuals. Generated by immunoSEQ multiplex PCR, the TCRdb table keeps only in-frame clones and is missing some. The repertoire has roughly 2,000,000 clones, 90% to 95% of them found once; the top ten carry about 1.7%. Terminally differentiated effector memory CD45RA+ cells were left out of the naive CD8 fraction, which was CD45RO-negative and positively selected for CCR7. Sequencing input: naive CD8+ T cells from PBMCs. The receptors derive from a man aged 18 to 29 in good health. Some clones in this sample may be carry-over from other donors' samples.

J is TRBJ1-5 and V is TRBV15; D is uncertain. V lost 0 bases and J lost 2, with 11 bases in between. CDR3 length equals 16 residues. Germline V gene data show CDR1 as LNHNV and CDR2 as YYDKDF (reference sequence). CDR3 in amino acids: CATSRDLGLGNQPQHF. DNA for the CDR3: TGTGCCACCAGCAGAGATCTAGGGCTAGGCAATCAGCCCCAGCATTTT.

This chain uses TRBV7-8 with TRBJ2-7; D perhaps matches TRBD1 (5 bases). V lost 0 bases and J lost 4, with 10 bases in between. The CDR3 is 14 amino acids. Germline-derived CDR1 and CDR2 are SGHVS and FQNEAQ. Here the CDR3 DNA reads TGTGCCAGCAGCTTAGCGTGGACACTGTACGAGCAGTACTTC. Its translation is CASSLAWTLYEQYF.

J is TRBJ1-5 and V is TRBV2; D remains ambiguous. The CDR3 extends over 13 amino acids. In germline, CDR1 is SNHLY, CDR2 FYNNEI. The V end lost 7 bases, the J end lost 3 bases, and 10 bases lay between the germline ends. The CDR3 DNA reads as TGTGCCAGCAACGGACCGTTCAATCAGCCCCAGCATTTT. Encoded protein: CASNGPFNQPQHF.

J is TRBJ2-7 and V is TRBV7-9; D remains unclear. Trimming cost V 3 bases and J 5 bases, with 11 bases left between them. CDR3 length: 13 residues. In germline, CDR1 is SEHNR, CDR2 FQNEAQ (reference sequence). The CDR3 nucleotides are TGTGCCAGCAGCTTTCCGGTTTCGAACGAGCAGTACTTC. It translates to CASSFPVSNEQYF.

The CDR3 reads CASSPLADSYEQYF. The CDR3 nucleotides are TGTGCCAGCAGTCCACTAGCGGACTCCTACGAGCAGTACTTC. The chain recombines TRBV27 with TRBJ2-7; TRBD2 agrees at 8 bases. V trimming: 5 bases; J trimming: 0 bases; junction bases outside the gene matches: 3. CDR1 is MNHEY, CDR2 SMNVEV, per germline (reference sequence). The length of the CDR3 is 14 residues.

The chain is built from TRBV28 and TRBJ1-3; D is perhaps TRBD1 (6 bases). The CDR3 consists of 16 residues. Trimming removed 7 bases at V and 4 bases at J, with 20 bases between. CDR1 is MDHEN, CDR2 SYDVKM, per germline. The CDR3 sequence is CASTPGTGAAGNTIYF. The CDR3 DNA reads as TGTGCCAGCACCCCCGGGACGGGGGCAGCCGGAAACACCATATATTTT.

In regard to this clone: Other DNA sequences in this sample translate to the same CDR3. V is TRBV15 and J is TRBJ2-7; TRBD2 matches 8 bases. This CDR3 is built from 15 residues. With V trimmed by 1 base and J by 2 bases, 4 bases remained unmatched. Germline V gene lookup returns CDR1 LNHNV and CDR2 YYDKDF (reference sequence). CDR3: CATSRGAGAPYEQYF. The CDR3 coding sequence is TGTGCCACCAGCAGAGGAGCGGGAGCCCCCTACGAGCAGTACTTC.

CDR3 amino acids: CATSVDRALYQPQHF. The CDR3 DNA sequence: TGTGCCACCAGCGTCGACAGGGCCCTCTATCAGCCCCAGCATTTT. The chain links TRBV15 to TRBJ1-5, with 7 bases fitting TRBD1. There are 15 residues in the CDR3. J was trimmed by 5 bases and V by 5 bases; bases with no gene match: 9. CDR1 LNHNV and CDR2 YYDKDF come from the germline V gene (reference sequence).

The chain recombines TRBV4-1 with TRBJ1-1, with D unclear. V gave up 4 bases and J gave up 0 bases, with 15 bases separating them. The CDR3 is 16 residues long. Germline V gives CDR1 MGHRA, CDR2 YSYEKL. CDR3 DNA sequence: TGCGCCAGCAGCCTACGAACGGACGGCATGAACACTGAAGCTTTCTTT. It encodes CASSLRTDGMNTEAFF.

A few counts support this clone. CDR3 bases: TGTGCCAGCAGCTTCCGGGACAGTACCTACGAGCAGTACTTC. Protein sequence: CASSFRDSTYEQYF. The rearrangement joins TRBV7-9 to TRBJ2-7; 7 bases match TRBD1. The germline gives CDR1 SEHNR, CDR2 FQNEAQ (reference sequence). Trimming took 3 bases from V and 2 from J; bases not matched to a gene: 4. The CDR3 has 14 amino acids.